The rows below give T cell receptor beta chains drawn from one sample of a study of shared clonotypes between healthy human individuals. The method was immunoSEQ multiplex PCR; TCRdb's version includes in-frame clones alone and lacks a portion of them. The data show more than 2 million clones, approximately 95% seen once. Source material: naive CD4+ T cells sorted from blood. The source of these receptors is a man aged 18 to 35 in good health. Both conserved end residues are part of each CDR3. D genes are given only for firm matches. Not every row has a clone size; where given, it reads once, few, many or a size class.

J	size	V	D	CDR3	DNA
TRBJ1-2	NA	TRBV13	NA	CASGPLRGGYTF	TGTGCCAGCGGCCCATTGAGGGGAGGCTACACCTTC
TRBJ2-5	NA	TRBV6-5	NA	CASIGRHTETQYF	TGTGCCAGCATCGGTAGACATACAGAGACCCAGTACTTC
TRBJ2-2	NA	TRBV7-2	NA	CASSFRHGGPGELFF	TGTGCCAGCAGCTTCAGACATGGGGGACCCGGGGAGCTGTTTTTT
TRBJ2-5	NA	TRBV5-1	TRBD2	CASTWNLAGPQETQYF	TGCGCCTCTACTTGGAACCTAGCGGGACCCCAAGAGACCCAGTACTTC
TRBJ1-2	NA	TRBV5-6	TRBD1	CASSPGQAYGYTF	TGTGCCAGCAGCCCCGGACAGGCCTATGGCTACACCTTC
TRBJ2-3	NA	TRBV2	TRBD1	CASSKDRGTDTQYF	TGTGCCAGCAGCAAGGACAGGGGCACAGATACGCAGTATTTT
TRBJ2-1	NA	TRBV6-6	NA	CASSPSSGEQFF	TGTGCCAGCAGCCCCTCCAGCGGTGAGCAGTTCTTC
TRBJ2-7	NA	TRBV6-5	NA	CASSYSSLRSLYEQYF	TGTGCCAGCAGTTACTCATCCCTGCGGAGCCTCTACGAGCAGTACTTC
TRBJ2-2	NA	TRBV5-1	NA	CASSLVGTGELFF	TGCGCCAGCAGCTTGGTGGGAACCGGGGAGCTGTTTTTT
TRBJ2-7	NA	TRBV7-9	TRBD1	CASSNTGTGVYEQYF	TGTGCCAGCAGCAATACCGGGACAGGGGTCTACGAGCAGTACTTC
TRBJ2-2	NA	TRBV7-2	NA	CASSQSGGMNTGELFF	TGTGCCAGCAGCCAAAGCGGAGGGATGAACACCGGGGAGCTGTTTTTT
TRBJ2-1	NA	TRBV18	NA	CASSLLSVVYEQFF	TGTGCCAGCTCACTTCTATCGGTGGTCTATGAGCAGTTCTTC
TRBJ2-2	NA	TRBV6-5	NA	CASSYSGARTGELFF	TGTGCCAGCAGTTACTCGGGGGCGCGCACCGGGGAGCTGTTTTTT
TRBJ2-3	many	TRBV7-6	TRBD2	CASSPGTSGSTDTQYF	TGTGCCAGCAGCCCCGGGACTAGCGGGAGCACAGATACGCAGTATTTT
TRBJ2-7	NA	TRBV19	NA	CASSSHRDPYEQYF	TGTGCCAGTTCTTCTCACAGGGATCCCTACGAGCAGTACTTC
TRBJ2-2	once	TRBV9	NA	CASSTHREWRTGELFF	TGTGCCAGCAGCACCCATCGGGAGTGGCGTACCGGGGAGCTGTTTTTT
TRBJ1-1	NA	TRBV5-6	TRBD1	CASSLDLRGQGTEAFF	TGTGCCAGCAGCTTGGATCTTAGGGGGCAGGGCACTGAAGCTTTCTTT
TRBJ1-4	NA	TRBV7-8	NA	CASSLYSGENEKLFF	TGTGCCAGCAGCTTATATTCGGGAGAGAATGAAAAACTGTTTTTT
TRBJ2-7	NA	TRBV7-2	NA	CASSFGISYEQYF	TGTGCCAGCAGCTTCGGCATCTCCTACGAGCAGTACTTC
TRBJ2-7	NA	TRBV9	NA	CASSVGAGPYEQYF	TGTGCCAGCAGCGTAGGGGCAGGACCCTACGAGCAGTACTTC
TRBJ2-5	NA	TRBV5-1	NA	CASSEGAETQYF	TGCGCCAGCAGTGAAGGGGCTGAGACCCAGTACTTC
TRBJ2-7	NA	TRBV6-5	TRBD1	CASARGQGSYEQYF	TGTGCCAGTGCCCGGGGACAGGGGTCCTACGAGCAGTACTTC
TRBJ2-1	NA	TRBV5-4	TRBD2	CASSLGLADNEQFF	TGTGCCAGCAGCTTGGGACTAGCGGACAATGAGCAGTTCTTC
TRBJ2-5	NA	TRBV28	NA	CASSQQGEETQYF	TGTGCCAGCAGCCAACAGGGAGAAGAGACCCAGTACTTC
TRBJ2-7	NA	TRBV19	TRBD2	CASSPWTSGVYEQYF	TGTGCCAGTAGTCCGTGGACTAGCGGTGTATACGAGCAGTACTTC
TRBJ2-3	once	TRBV2	NA	CATMGGFLTDTQYF	TGTGCCACCATGGGGGGCTTCCTAACAGATACGCAGTATTTT
TRBJ2-2	NA	TRBV7-9	TRBD2	CASSPWGGTGELFF	TGTGCCAGCAGCCCCTGGGGGGGCACCGGGGAGCTGTTTTTT
TRBJ2-1	NA	TRBV18	NA	CASSPSRSGYNEQFF	TGTGCCAGCTCACCATCGAGGTCGGGGTACAATGAGCAGTTCTTC
TRBJ2-2	NA	TRBV7-9	NA	CASSSQGLKTGELFF	TGTGCCAGCAGCTCGCAGGGATTGAAGACCGGGGAGCTGTTTTTT
TRBJ1-1	NA	TRBV9	TRBD1	CASSVGGDRLNTEAFF	TGTGCCAGCAGCGTAGGGGGGGACAGGCTAAACACTGAAGCTTTCTTT
TRBJ1-1	NA	TRBV27	NA	CASSPYSDAEAFF	TGTGCCAGCAGTCCCTACAGTGACGCTGAAGCTTTCTTT
TRBJ2-3	once	TRBV6-5	NA	CASSYGAGTDTQYF	TGTGCCAGCAGTTACGGAGCAGGCACAGATACGCAGTATTTT
TRBJ1-3	NA	TRBV6-1	NA	CASKWTHLNTIYF	TGTGCCAGCAAATGGACTCATTTAAACACCATATATTTT
TRBJ1-2	NA	TRBV7-9	NA	CASSLDRGRNYGYTF	TGTGCCAGCAGCTTAGATCGGGGGCGGAACTATGGCTACACCTTC
TRBJ2-7	NA	TRBV12-5	TRBD2	CATSRGLAGAYEQYF	TGTGCTACTTCTAGAGGACTAGCGGGCGCCTACGAGCAGTACTTC
TRBJ1-2	NA	TRBV18	NA	CASSPRQNYGYTF	TGTGCCAGCTCACCACGACAGAACTATGGCTACACCTTC
TRBJ1-5	NA	TRBV29-1	NA	CSVSDSNQPQHF	TGCAGCGTCTCGGATAGCAATCAGCCCCAGCATTTT
TRBJ2-7	once	TRBV9	NA	CASSPGGSGSYSYEQYF	TGTGCCAGCAGCCCGGGGGGCTCGGGGTCCTACTCCTACGAGCAGTACTTC
TRBJ2-5	NA	TRBV6-5	NA	CASSRTQETQYF	TGTGCCAGCAGCCGGACCCAAGAGACCCAGTACTTC
TRBJ1-1	NA	TRBV19	NA	CASRLGQNTNTEAFF	TGTGCCAGTAGATTAGGTCAGAACACGAACACTGAAGCTTTCTTT
TRBJ1-1	NA	TRBV29-1	NA	CSAEGQLNTEAFF	TGCAGCGCGGAAGGACAGCTTAACACTGAAGCTTTCTTT
TRBJ1-3	NA	TRBV30	NA	CAWTSIEGNTIYF	TGTGCCTGGACGTCGATAGAGGGAAACACCATATATTTT
TRBJ2-2	NA	TRBV9	NA	CASSVERVANTGELFF	TGTGCCAGCAGCGTAGAAAGGGTAGCGAACACCGGGGAGCTGTTTTTT
TRBJ1-2	NA	TRBV5-4	TRBD1	CASSLEGQVIYGYTF	TGTGCCAGCAGCTTGGAGGGACAGGTCATCTATGGCTACACCTTC
TRBJ1-1	NA	TRBV10-3	NA	CAISESPGTANTEAFF	TGTGCCATCAGTGAGTCGCCCGGGACGGCGAACACTGAAGCTTTCTTT